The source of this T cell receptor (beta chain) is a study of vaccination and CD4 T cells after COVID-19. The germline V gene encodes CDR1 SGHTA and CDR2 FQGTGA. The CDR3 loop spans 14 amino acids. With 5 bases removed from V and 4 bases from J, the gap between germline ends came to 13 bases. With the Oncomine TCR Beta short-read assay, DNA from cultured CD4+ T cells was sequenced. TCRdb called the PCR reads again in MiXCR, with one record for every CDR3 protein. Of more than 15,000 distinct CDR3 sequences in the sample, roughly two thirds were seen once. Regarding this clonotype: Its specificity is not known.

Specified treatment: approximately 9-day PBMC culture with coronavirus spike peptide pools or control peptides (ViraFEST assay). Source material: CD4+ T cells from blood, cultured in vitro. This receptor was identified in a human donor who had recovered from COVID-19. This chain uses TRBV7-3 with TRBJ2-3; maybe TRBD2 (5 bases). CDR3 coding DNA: TGTGCCAGCAGCCTGCGGGCATCGCCAGATACGCAGTATTTT. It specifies CASSLRASPDTQYF.